One TCR beta chain is described in this entry. The immunoSEQ assay was v3.0, run at survey level. Sequencing was performed with immunoSEQ multiplex PCR; in TCRdb, only in-frame clones are kept and a portion is missing. The sample gives more than 15,000 clones, almost 90% of which show up once; approximately 14% is in the top ten. This sample stems from a study of long-term antiretroviral therapy in people with HIV. V gave up 0 bases and J gave up 3 bases, with 13 bases separating them. The V gene's germline CDR1 is SGDLS and CDR2 YYNGEE. The CDR3 sequence is 16 residues long. Post-ART PBMC samples numbered at least two per donor, and pre-ART ones at least one.

The source material was unsorted PBMCs, sampled approximately 2.3 years before starting antiretroviral therapy. The TCR originated in a woman aged 25-40 years with HIV. The rearrangement joins TRBV9 to TRBJ1-5; tentatively, D is TRBD1 (5 bases). The CDR3, as DNA: TGTGCCAGCAGCGTAGTGGGGACCGAAGACAATCAGCCCCAGCATTTT. It specifies CASSVVGTEDNQPQHF.